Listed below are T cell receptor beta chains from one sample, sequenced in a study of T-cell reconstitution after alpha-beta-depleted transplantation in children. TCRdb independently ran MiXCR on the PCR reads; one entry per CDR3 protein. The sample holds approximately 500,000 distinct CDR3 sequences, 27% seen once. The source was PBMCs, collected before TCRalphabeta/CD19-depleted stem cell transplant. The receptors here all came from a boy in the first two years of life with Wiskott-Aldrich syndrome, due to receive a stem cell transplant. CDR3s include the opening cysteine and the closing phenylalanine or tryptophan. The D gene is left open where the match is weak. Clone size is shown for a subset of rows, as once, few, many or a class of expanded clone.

CDR3aa: CASSLNSGTHNEQFF; CDR3nt: TGTGCCAGCTCATTAAATTCTGGGACGCACAATGAGCAGTTCTTC; d_gene: .; j_gene: TRBJ2-1; v_gene: TRBV6-4; abundance: few
CDR3aa: CASSLALTSGSPIFSYNEQFF; CDR3nt: TGCGCCAGCAGCTTGGCCCTGACTAGCGGGAGTCCCATTTTCTCCTACAATGAGCAGTTCTTC; d_gene: TRBD2; j_gene: TRBJ2-1; v_gene: TRBV5-1; abundance: .
CDR3aa: CASSLVVAVADTQYF; CDR3nt: TGTGCCAGCAGTTTGGTAGTAGCCGTTGCAGATACGCAGTATTTT; d_gene: .; j_gene: TRBJ2-3; v_gene: TRBV12-3/TRBV12-4; abundance: .
CDR3aa: CASSLSLGEQYF; CDR3nt: TGTGCCAGCAGTTTATCTTTGGGCGAGCAGTACTTC; d_gene: .; j_gene: TRBJ2-7; v_gene: TRBV12-3/TRBV12-4; abundance: .
CDR3aa: CSASWGSSYNSPLHF; CDR3nt: TGCAGTGCTAGCTGGGGGAGCTCCTATAATTCACCCCTCCACTTT; d_gene: .; j_gene: TRBJ1-6; v_gene: TRBV20-1; abundance: .
CDR3aa: CASSLGTPSNQPQHF; CDR3nt: TGCGCCAGCAGCTTGGGGACCCCTAGCAATCAGCCCCAGCATTTT; d_gene: .; j_gene: TRBJ1-5; v_gene: TRBV5-1; abundance: .
CDR3aa: CASSLIVSNNTDTQYF; CDR3nt: TGTGCCAGCAGTTTAATTGTGTCCAACAACACAGATACGCAGTATTTT; d_gene: .; j_gene: TRBJ2-3; v_gene: TRBV12-3/TRBV12-4; abundance: few
CDR3aa: CAISGKLAGGPDNEQFF; CDR3nt: TGTGCCATCAGTGGGAAGTTGGCGGGAGGGCCAGACAATGAGCAGTTCTTC; d_gene: TRBD2; j_gene: TRBJ2-1; v_gene: TRBV10-3; abundance: few
CDR3aa: CASSYSTLASADTQYF; CDR3nt: TGTGCCAGCAGTTACTCGACACTAGCGTCCGCAGATACGCAGTATTTT; d_gene: TRBD2; j_gene: TRBJ2-3; v_gene: TRBV6-5; abundance: .
CDR3aa: CASSLAGTPYEQYF; CDR3nt: TGCGCCAGCAGCTTGGCCGGGACACCCTACGAGCAGTACTTC; d_gene: .; j_gene: TRBJ2-7; v_gene: TRBV5-1; abundance: .
CDR3aa: CSARTGTGGSPLHF; CDR3nt: TGCAGTGCTAGAACCGGGACAGGAGGTTCACCCCTCCACTTT; d_gene: TRBD1; j_gene: TRBJ1-6; v_gene: TRBV20-1; abundance: few
CDR3aa: CASSLLSGRETQYF; CDR3nt: TGTGCCAGCAGCTTACTAAGCGGCAGGGAGACCCAGTACTTC; d_gene: .; j_gene: TRBJ2-5; v_gene: TRBV7-9; abundance: .
CDR3aa: CSASQDGTYEQYF; CDR3nt: TGCAGTGCTAGCCAGGACGGAACCTACGAGCAGTACTTC; d_gene: .; j_gene: TRBJ2-7; v_gene: TRBV20-1; abundance: few
CDR3aa: CASSLPSGLGQETQYF; CDR3nt: TGTGCCAGCAGCCTCCCGTCTGGACTAGGGCAAGAGACCCAGTACTTC; d_gene: TRBD2; j_gene: TRBJ2-5; v_gene: TRBV28; abundance: once
CDR3aa: CAVSPGQGYEQYF; CDR3nt: TGTGCCGTGTCCCCCGGACAGGGATACGAGCAGTACTTC; d_gene: TRBD1; j_gene: TRBJ2-7; v_gene: TRBV10-3; abundance: .
CDR3aa: CASSLKLAANTGELFF; CDR3nt: TGCGCCAGCAGTCTTAAGCTAGCGGCGAACACCGGGGAGCTGTTTTTT; d_gene: TRBD2; j_gene: TRBJ2-2; v_gene: TRBV5-1; abundance: .
CDR3aa: CASSSELAVNPYEQYF; CDR3nt: TGCGCCAGCAGCAGCGAACTAGCGGTTAACCCCTACGAGCAGTACTTC; d_gene: TRBD2; j_gene: TRBJ2-7; v_gene: TRBV5-1; abundance: .
CDR3aa: CASSNPSGRNSYNEQFF; CDR3nt: TGTGCCAGCAGCAACCCTAGCGGGAGGAACTCCTACAATGAGCAGTTCTTC; d_gene: TRBD2; j_gene: TRBJ2-1; v_gene: TRBV5-6; abundance: few
CDR3aa: CASSLAGGMYSNQPQHF; CDR3nt: TGTGCCAGCAGCTTGGCCGGGGGGATGTACAGCAATCAGCCCCAGCATTTT; d_gene: .; j_gene: TRBJ1-5; v_gene: TRBV5-4; abundance: .
CDR3aa: CSVEGPSGLAGELFF; CDR3nt: TGCAGCGTTGAAGGGCCTAGCGGTCTGGCGGGGGAGCTGTTTTTT; d_gene: TRBD2; j_gene: TRBJ2-2; v_gene: TRBV29-1; abundance: few
CDR3aa: CASSSGTGNINYGYTF; CDR3nt: TGCGCCAGCAGTTCCGGGACAGGGAATATTAACTATGGCTACACCTTC; d_gene: TRBD1; j_gene: TRBJ1-2; v_gene: TRBV5-1; abundance: few
CDR3aa: CASSVALASTVQYF; CDR3nt: TGTGCCAGCAGCGTAGCTTTAGCTAGCACGGTTCAGTACTTC; d_gene: .; j_gene: TRBJ2-4; v_gene: TRBV9; abundance: few
CDR3aa: CAIKPGGGQETQYF; CDR3nt: TGTGCCATCAAGCCGGGGGGGGGCCAAGAGACCCAGTACTTC; d_gene: TRBD2; j_gene: TRBJ2-5; v_gene: TRBV10-3; abundance: few
CDR3aa: CASSGSEAFF; CDR3nt: TGTGCCAGCAGTGGCAGCGAAGCTTTCTTT; d_gene: .; j_gene: TRBJ1-1; v_gene: TRBV2; abundance: .
CDR3aa: CSARNGQPQHF; CDR3nt: TGCAGTGCTAGAAATGGCCAGCCCCAGCATTTT; d_gene: .; j_gene: TRBJ1-5; v_gene: TRBV20-1; abundance: few
CDR3aa: CSVDWTGRNEKLFF; CDR3nt: TGCAGCGTGGATTGGACAGGCCGTAATGAAAAACTGTTTTTT; d_gene: TRBD1; j_gene: TRBJ1-4; v_gene: TRBV29-1; abundance: .
CDR3aa: CSAIGSGYNEQFF; CDR3nt: TGCAGTGCCATCGGGTCCGGTTACAATGAGCAGTTCTTC; d_gene: .; j_gene: TRBJ2-1; v_gene: TRBV20-1; abundance: few
CDR3aa: CASSLWPGGYNEQFF; CDR3nt: TGTGCCAGCAGCTTATGGCCAGGGGGCTACAATGAGCAGTTCTTC; d_gene: TRBD1; j_gene: TRBJ2-1; v_gene: TRBV7-3; abundance: few
CDR3aa: CASRSGLAGLPNTGELFF; CDR3nt: TGTGCCAGTAGGAGCGGACTAGCGGGACTCCCGAACACCGGGGAGCTGTTTTTT; d_gene: TRBD2; j_gene: TRBJ2-2; v_gene: TRBV19; abundance: few
CDR3aa: CASSPSPPQTMNTEAFF; CDR3nt: TGTGCCAGCAGCCCATCGCCACCACAGACGATGAACACTGAAGCTTTCTTT; d_gene: .; j_gene: TRBJ1-1; v_gene: TRBV7-3; abundance: .
CDR3aa: CATSEPVGGAYNEQFF; CDR3nt: TGTGCCACCAGTGAGCCAGTGGGTGGTGCCTACAATGAGCAGTTCTTC; d_gene: .; j_gene: TRBJ2-1; v_gene: TRBV24-1; abundance: .